These T cell receptor beta chains were read from a single sample in a study of blood T cell repertoires in COVID-19. Profiling relied on immunoSEQ multiplex PCR, and the TCRdb table lists in-frame clones only, not all of them. The sample carries under 140,000 clones, 88% recorded once. Sample: peripheral blood. These receptors came from a woman aged 45-60 years with acute or convalescent COVID-19. Both conserved end residues are part of each CDR3. The order of the fields is D gene, clone size, V gene, J gene, CDR3 DNA, CDR3 protein. D genes are given only for firm matches. Rows may omit the clone size; those that give it use once, few, many or a size class.

d_call: NA; clone_size: NA; v_call: TRBV7-9; j_call: TRBJ2-7; cdr3_nt: TGTGCCAGCAGCTCGACGGGACTCACCTACGAGCAGTACTTC; cdr3_aa: CASSSTGLTYEQYF
d_call: NA; clone_size: NA; v_call: TRBV5-6; j_call: TRBJ2-7; cdr3_nt: TGTGCCAGCTCCTCGGGACTCCCTCGGTACGAGCAGTACTTC; cdr3_aa: CASSSGLPRYEQYF
d_call: NA; clone_size: NA; v_call: TRBV6-5; j_call: TRBJ2-2; cdr3_nt: TGTGCCAGCAGTACTCCCGGGGAGCTGTTTTTT; cdr3_aa: CASSTPGELFF
d_call: NA; clone_size: NA; v_call: TRBV28; j_call: TRBJ2-2; cdr3_nt: TGTGCCAGCAGTTTAACGGTCGGGGAGCTGTTTTTT; cdr3_aa: CASSLTVGELFF
d_call: TRBD1; clone_size: NA; v_call: TRBV5-6; j_call: TRBJ1-1; cdr3_nt: TGTGCCAGCAGCTTGCTGACAGGGGAAGACACTGAAGCTTTCTTT; cdr3_aa: CASSLLTGEDTEAFF
d_call: NA; clone_size: NA; v_call: TRBV6-1; j_call: TRBJ1-6; cdr3_nt: TGTGCCAGCAGTGAAGCGGGTACGGGGCAGGGACTGAGCTCCTATAATTCACCCCTCCACTTT; cdr3_aa: CASSEAGTGQGLSSYNSPLHF
d_call: TRBD1; clone_size: NA; v_call: TRBV19; j_call: TRBJ1-5; cdr3_nt: TGTGCCAGTAGCAGGGGGGAACAGCCCCAGCATTTT; cdr3_aa: CASSRGEQPQHF
d_call: NA; clone_size: NA; v_call: TRBV29-1; j_call: TRBJ1-2; cdr3_nt: TGCAGCGTTGAAGTCTGGGGCAGAGAGGCTGGCTACACCTTC; cdr3_aa: CSVEVWGREAGYTF
d_call: TRBD1; clone_size: NA; v_call: TRBV7-2; j_call: TRBJ1-2; cdr3_nt: TGTGCCAGCAGCGAGGCCGGGACAGGGAAGTACGGCTACACCTTC; cdr3_aa: CASSEAGTGKYGYTF
d_call: TRBD2; clone_size: NA; v_call: TRBV3-1/TRBV3-2; j_call: TRBJ2-7; cdr3_nt: TGTGCCAGCAGCCAGCCTAGCGGGAGCTACGAGCAGTACTTC; cdr3_aa: CASSQPSGSYEQYF
d_call: TRBD2; clone_size: NA; v_call: TRBV7-6; j_call: TRBJ2-1; cdr3_nt: TGTGCCAGCAGCTTAGGGACTAGCGCCGAGCATGAGCAGTTCTTC; cdr3_aa: CASSLGTSAEHEQFF
d_call: TRBD1; clone_size: few; v_call: TRBV19; j_call: TRBJ1-5; cdr3_nt: TGTGCCAGTAGTACCCGGGACAGGGTCGGGCAGCCCCAGCATTTT; cdr3_aa: CASSTRDRVGQPQHF
d_call: TRBD1; clone_size: NA; v_call: TRBV27; j_call: TRBJ1-2; cdr3_nt: TGTGCCAGCAGTTCCCGGGACAGACTCTATGGCTACACCTTC; cdr3_aa: CASSSRDRLYGYTF
d_call: TRBD1; clone_size: NA; v_call: TRBV7-2; j_call: TRBJ2-2; cdr3_nt: TGTGCCAGCAGCGAGAGGGGGCTTAACACCGGGGAGCTGTTTTTT; cdr3_aa: CASSERGLNTGELFF
d_call: NA; clone_size: NA; v_call: TRBV5-1; j_call: TRBJ2-7; cdr3_nt: TGCGCCAGCAGTTCGGGTGGCTACGAGCAGTACTTC; cdr3_aa: CASSSGGYEQYF
d_call: TRBD2; clone_size: NA; v_call: TRBV28; j_call: TRBJ2-5; cdr3_nt: TGTGCCAGCAGTCTCGGGACTAGCGGGCGAAGGGAGACCCAGTACTTC; cdr3_aa: CASSLGTSGRRETQYF
d_call: NA; clone_size: once; v_call: TRBV19; j_call: TRBJ1-5; cdr3_nt: TGTGCCAGTAGTATGACAGGATGGGGACAGCCCCAGCATTTT; cdr3_aa: CASSMTGWGQPQHF
d_call: NA; clone_size: NA; v_call: TRBV9; j_call: TRBJ2-3; cdr3_nt: TGTGCCAGCAGCGTATCTCCAGATACGCAGTATTTT; cdr3_aa: CASSVSPDTQYF
d_call: TRBD2; clone_size: NA; v_call: TRBV5-4; j_call: TRBJ2-1; cdr3_nt: TGTGCCAGCACCTCAAGACTAGCGGACCACAATGAGCAGTTCTTC; cdr3_aa: CASTSRLADHNEQFF
d_call: NA; clone_size: NA; v_call: TRBV19; j_call: TRBJ1-1; cdr3_nt: TGTGCCAGTCGAACGGGACAAGGAACTGAAGCTTTCTTT; cdr3_aa: CASRTGQGTEAFF
d_call: TRBD1; clone_size: NA; v_call: TRBV7-9; j_call: TRBJ1-1; cdr3_nt: TGTGCCAGCAGCTTAGTGGTGGGGACAGCGCCCACTGAAGCTTTCTTT; cdr3_aa: CASSLVVGTAPTEAFF
d_call: NA; clone_size: NA; v_call: TRBV5-5; j_call: TRBJ2-7; cdr3_nt: TGTGCCAGCAGCCTAGATAACCACGAGCAGTACTTC; cdr3_aa: CASSLDNHEQYF
d_call: TRBD1; clone_size: NA; v_call: TRBV27; j_call: TRBJ2-5; cdr3_nt: TGTGCCAGCAGTTCGGGACAGGGGGGAAAAGAGACCCAGTACTTC; cdr3_aa: CASSSGQGGKETQYF
d_call: NA; clone_size: NA; v_call: TRBV5-1; j_call: TRBJ1-4; cdr3_nt: TGCGCCAGCAGCTCCGATACAGGGCCCCCTCGGGAAAAACTGTTTTTT; cdr3_aa: CASSSDTGPPREKLFF
d_call: TRBD2; clone_size: NA; v_call: TRBV12-5; j_call: TRBJ2-7; cdr3_nt: TGTGCTAGTGGTTTGGTACCCCAGCGGGAGGGCTCCTACGAGCAGTACTTC; cdr3_aa: CASGLVPQREGSYEQYF
d_call: NA; clone_size: NA; v_call: TRBV29-1; j_call: TRBJ2-1; cdr3_nt: TGCAGCGCTGATGGGCGGGTCAATGAGCAGTTCTTC; cdr3_aa: CSADGRVNEQFF
d_call: TRBD1; clone_size: NA; v_call: TRBV14; j_call: TRBJ1-6; cdr3_nt: TGTGCCAGCAGCCAGACAGGGGTAGTTTCACCCCTCCACTTT; cdr3_aa: CASSQTGVVSPLHF
d_call: NA; clone_size: NA; v_call: TRBV5-4; j_call: TRBJ2-3; cdr3_nt: TGTGCCAGCAGCTTGGCCAGGGGAGATACGCAGTATTTT; cdr3_aa: CASSLARGDTQYF
d_call: NA; clone_size: once; v_call: TRBV15; j_call: TRBJ1-1; cdr3_nt: TGTGCCACCAGCCAGGGGAGCACTGAAGCTTTCTTT; cdr3_aa: CATSQGSTEAFF
d_call: NA; clone_size: NA; v_call: TRBV5-1; j_call: TRBJ2-1; cdr3_nt: TGCGCCAGCAGCGCCAGTAGCCCCGGGGGCAATGAGCAGTTCTTC; cdr3_aa: CASSASSPGGNEQFF